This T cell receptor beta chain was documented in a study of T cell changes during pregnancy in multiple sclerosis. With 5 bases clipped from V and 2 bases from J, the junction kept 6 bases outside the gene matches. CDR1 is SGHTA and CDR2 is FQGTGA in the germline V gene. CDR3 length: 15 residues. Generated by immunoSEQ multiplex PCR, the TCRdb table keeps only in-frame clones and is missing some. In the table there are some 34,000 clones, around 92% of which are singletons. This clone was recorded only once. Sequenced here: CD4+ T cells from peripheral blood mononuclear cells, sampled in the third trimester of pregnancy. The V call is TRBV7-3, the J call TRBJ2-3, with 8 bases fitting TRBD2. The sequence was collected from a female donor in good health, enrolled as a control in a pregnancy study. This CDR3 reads CASSPLGGDTDTQYF. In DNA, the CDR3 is TGTGCCAGCAGCCCCCTCGGGGGGGACACAGATACGCAGTATTTT.